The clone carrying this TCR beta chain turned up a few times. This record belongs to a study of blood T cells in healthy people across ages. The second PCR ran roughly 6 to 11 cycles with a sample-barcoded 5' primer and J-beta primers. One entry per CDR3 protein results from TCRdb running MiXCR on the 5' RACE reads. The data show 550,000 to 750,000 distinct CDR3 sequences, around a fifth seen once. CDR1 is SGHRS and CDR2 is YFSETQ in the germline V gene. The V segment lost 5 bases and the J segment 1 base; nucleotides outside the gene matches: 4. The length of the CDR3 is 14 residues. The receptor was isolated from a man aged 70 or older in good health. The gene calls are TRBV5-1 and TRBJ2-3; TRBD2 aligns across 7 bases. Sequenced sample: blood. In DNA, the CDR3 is TGCGCCAGCAGACTCAGCGGGGGCACAGATACGCAGTATTTT. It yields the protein CASRLSGGTDTQYF. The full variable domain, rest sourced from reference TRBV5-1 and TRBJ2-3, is KAGVTQTPRYLIKTRGQQVTLSCSPISGHRSVSWYQQTPGQGLQFLFEYFSETQRNKGNFPGRFSGRQFSNSRSEMNVSTLELGDSALYLCASRLSGGTDTQYFGPGTRLTVL.